The 30 T cell receptor beta chains in this list originate from one sample, sequenced in a study of cytomegalovirus exposure and HLA in healthy donors. PCR amplification relied on 60 Vbeta primers (plus 13 Jbeta primers). The method was immunoSEQ multiplex PCR; TCRdb's version includes in-frame clones alone and lacks a portion of them. The repertoire holds 130,000 or so clones, with around 66% as singletons. Sequencing was carried out using PBMCs. The receptors come from a man aged 18 to 30 in good health and CMV-seronegative.

The J gene is TRBJ1-1, the V gene TRBV19; possible D gene TRBD1, 6 bases. V shed 7 bases and J shed 6 bases, with 21 bases lying between them. The germline V gene encodes CDR1 LNHDA and CDR2 SQIVND (reference sequence). CDR3 size: 15 residues. In DNA, the CDR3 is TGTGCCAGTACCTTGTGGACGACAGGACCCCCTGAAGCTTTCTTT. It codes for CASTLWTTGPPEAFF. The entire variable domain, with the rest obtained from reference TRBV19 and TRBJ1-1, is as follows: DGGITQSPKYLFRKEGQNVTLSCEQNLNHDAMYWYRQDPGQGLRLIYYSQIVNDFQKGDIAEGYSVSREKKESFPLTVTSAQKNPTAFYLCASTLWTTGPPEAFFGQGTRLTVV.

The chain carries TRBV10-3 and TRBJ2-7, with 7 bases lining up with TRBD2. Germline V gene lookup returns CDR1 ENHRY and CDR2 SYGVKD. The CDR3 runs 13 residues. The V and J ends lost 7 bases and 2 bases, in that order; junction bases with no gene match: 5. This CDR3 reads CAITGTTTYEQYF. For the CDR3, the DNA is TGTGCCATCACCGGGACTACCACCTACGAGCAGTACTTC.

This chain joins TRBV6-1 and TRBJ2-2; possible D gene TRBD2, 6 bases. The germline V and J ends were trimmed by 2 bases and 7 bases, with 11 bases remaining between them. The CDR3 spans 14 residues. Per the germline V gene, CDR1 is MNHNS and CDR2 is SASEGT. CDR3: CASSEPEGHGELFF. In nucleotides, the CDR3 is TGTGCCAGCAGTGAACCGGAGGGGCACGGGGAGCTGTTTTTT.

The chain employs TRBV28 and TRBJ2-3, with D possibly TRBD2 on 5 matching bases. CDR1 is MDHEN, CDR2 SYDVKM, per germline. The CDR3 covers 14 residues. V was clipped by 5 bases and J by 0 bases, with 9 bases between them. The CDR3 reads CASSQRSSTDTQYF. The CDR3 region has the DNA TGTGCCAGCAGTCAGCGGTCTAGCACAGATACGCAGTATTTT.

This chain uses TRBV9 with TRBJ2-2; 10 bases line up with TRBD2. The V and J ends lost 6 bases and 7 bases, in that order; junction bases with no gene match: 12. The germline CDR1 and CDR2 sequences are SGDLS and YYNGEE. CDR3 length: 16 residues. The CDR3, as DNA: TGTGCCAGCACACCCCAGAGCGGGAGGGGGTTCGGGGAGCTGTTTTTT. This encodes CASTPQSGRGFGELFF. The variable domain in full, with the rest retrieved from reference TRBV9 and TRBJ2-2, is DSGVTQTPKHLITATGQRVTLRCSPRSGDLSVYWYQQSLDQGLQFLIQYYNGEERAKGNILERFSAQQFPDLHSELNLSSLELGDSALYFCASTPQSGRGFGELFFGEGSRLTVL.

By share, this clone ranks as medium-sized (0.01 to 0.1%). The chain combines TRBV27 with TRBJ2-1; no firm D call. Germline assignment: CDR1 MNHEY and CDR2 SMNVEV (reference sequence). The germline V and J ends were trimmed by 2 bases and 0 bases, with 5 bases remaining between them. CDR3 length equals 14 residues. The CDR3 nucleotides read TGTGCCAGCAGTTTAGGCAGCTCCTACAATGAGCAGTTCTTC. Its protein is CASSLGSSYNEQFF.

The count of this clone is one. This rearrangement joins TRBV7-2 to TRBJ2-7; a weak D match, TRBD1 (6 bases). CDR3 length: 15 amino acids. Germline V gene lookup returns CDR1 SGHTA and CDR2 FQGNSA. The V and J ends lost 0 bases and 6 bases respectively, with 15 bases between them. The CDR3 sequence: CASSLAHGGLGEQYF. Here the CDR3 DNA reads TGTGCCAGCAGCTTAGCGCATGGGGGCCTAGGCGAGCAGTACTTC.

This clone was seen a handful of times. The chain combines TRBV5-1 with TRBJ2-1; TRBD2 matches 7 bases. J lost 3 bases, V lost 6 bases, and 6 bases had no gene match. The V gene's germline CDR1 is SGHRS and CDR2 YFSETQ. This CDR3 comprises 14 residues. The DNA for the CDR3 is TGCGCCAGCACCCCGGGGGGTCTCTACAATGAGCAGTTCTTC. Its translation: CASTPGGLYNEQFF.

This chain connects TRBV9 to TRBJ2-3; 8 bases agree with TRBD2. CDR3 length: 17 residues. After removal of 0 bases from V and 3 bases from J, the junction contained 9 bases not matched to a gene. CDR1 SGDLS and CDR2 YYNGEE come from the germline V gene. CDR3 DNA: TGTGCCAGCAGCGTAGAGGTGGGCGGGGGGCGAACAGATACGCAGTATTTT. It codes for CASSVEVGGGRTDTQYF.

This chain links TRBV11-2 with TRBJ2-6, with D uncertain. The CDR3 covers 15 residues. Trimming shortened V by 2 bases and J by 9 bases, and 14 bases separated the two germline ends. Germline V gives CDR1 SGHAT, CDR2 FQNNGV. The DNA for the CDR3 is TGTGCCAGCAGCTTACACCCTAGTTCGGGCAACGTCCTGACTTTC. This gives the protein CASSLHPSSGNVLTF.

This clone was observed a few times. V gene TRBV9 combines with J gene TRBJ2-3, with 13 bases that match TRBD2. Germline assignment: CDR1 SGDLS and CDR2 YYNGEE. The CDR3 extends over 16 amino acids. J lost 4 bases, V lost 4 bases, and 6 bases had no gene match. CDR3 amino acids: CASSPLAGGEADTQYF. CDR3 nucleotide sequence: TGTGCCAGCAGCCCACTAGCGGGAGGGGAGGCAGATACGCAGTATTTT. Full variable domain (remainder filled in from reference TRBV9 and TRBJ2-3): DSGVTQTPKHLITATGQRVTLRCSPRSGDLSVYWYQQSLDQGLQFLIQYYNGEERAKGNILERFSAQQFPDLHSELNLSSLELGDSALYFCASSPLAGGEADTQYFGPGTRLTVL.

The CDR3 DNA reads TGTGCCAGCAGGACAGGGGCTATCTATGGCTACACCTTC. This encodes CASRTGAIYGYTF. V and J are TRBV28 and TRBJ1-2; TRBD1 matches at 8 bases. CDR3 length: 13 amino acids. Germline CDR1 and CDR2: MDHEN and SYDVKM. The ends lost 6 bases at V and 4 bases at J; junction bases unmatched: 4.

The chain employs TRBV9 and TRBJ2-7; the D gene is possibly TRBD1 (5 bases). This CDR3 is built from 13 residues. Trimming removed 2 bases at V and 0 bases at J, with 6 bases between. Germline-derived CDR1 and CDR2 are SGDLS and YYNGEE. This chain's CDR3 is CASSVTGSYEQYF. The CDR3 DNA reads TGTGCCAGCAGCGTCACAGGCTCCTACGAGCAGTACTTC. Full variable domain (missing parts from reference TRBV9 and TRBJ2-7): DSGVTQTPKHLITATGQRVTLRCSPRSGDLSVYWYQQSLDQGLQFLIQYYNGEERAKGNILERFSAQQFPDLHSELNLSSLELGDSALYFCASSVTGSYEQYFGPGTRLTVT.

J is TRBJ1-4 and V is TRBV4-1, with D perhaps TRBD1 (5 bases). The CDR3 runs to 14 residues. Germline lookup yields CDR1 MGHRA and CDR2 YSYEKL. V lost 6 bases to trimming and J lost 4 bases, with 12 bases between them. DNA for the CDR3: TGCGCCAGCAGAGCTCCAGGGATTAATGAAAAACTGTTTTTT. It encodes CASRAPGINEKLFF.

This chain connects TRBV5-5 to TRBJ2-7, with D perhaps matching TRBD2 (6 bases). Germline V gene lookup returns CDR1 SGHKS and CDR2 YYEKEE (reference sequence). CDR3 size: 15 residues. The V gene lost 1 base and the J gene lost 6 bases, with 17 bases spanning the gap. For the CDR3, the DNA is TGTGCCAGCAGCTTGAGTATGCGGGGAAGTGGCGAGCAGTACTTC. This translates into CASSLSMRGSGEQYF.

This sequence joins TRBV6-5 and TRBJ1-1; D gene uncertain. Germline CDR1 MNHEY, CDR2 SVGAGI. V lost 0 bases to trimming and J lost 0 bases, with 5 bases between them. The CDR3 runs 14 residues. The CDR3, as DNA: TGTGCCAGCAGTTACTCAGAGTTGAACACTGAAGCTTTCTTT. As protein: CASSYSELNTEAFF.

The gene calls are TRBV19 and TRBJ2-7; TRBD1 might be the D (5 bases). Germline assignment: CDR1 LNHDA and CDR2 SQIVND (reference sequence). CDR3 length equals 15 residues. The germline V and J ends were trimmed by 1 base and 2 bases, with 12 bases remaining between them. The CDR3 is CASSIAVQGAYEQYF. CDR3 nucleotide sequence: TGTGCCAGTAGTATAGCCGTCCAGGGTGCCTACGAGCAGTACTTC.

This clone appeared once. The genes are TRBV5-4 and TRBJ2-5; 11 nucleotides agree with TRBD1. Germline V CDR1 and CDR2: SGHNT, YYREEE (reference sequence). The CDR3 consists of 16 residues. V lost 5 bases to trimming and J lost 5 bases; unmatched junction nucleotides: 11. The CDR3, as DNA: TGTGCCAGCAGGTTACGGACAGGGGGCAAGTTGGAGACCCAGTACTTC. It translates to CASRLRTGGKLETQYF. Full variable domain (missing parts from reference TRBV5-4 and TRBJ2-5): ETGVTQSPTHLIKTRGQQVTLRCSSQSGHNTVSWYQQALGQGPQFIFQYYREEENGRGNFPPRFSGLQFPNYSSELNVNALELDDSALYLCASRLRTGGKLETQYFGPGTRLLVL.

The V and J genes are TRBV5-1 and TRBJ2-2, with TRBD2 matching 8 bases. Germline assignment: CDR1 SGHRS and CDR2 YFSETQ. The V and J ends lost 1 base and 2 bases, in that order; junction bases with no gene match: 4. The CDR3 is 16 amino acids. The CDR3 sequence is CASSLSTSGNTGELFF. CDR3 in DNA: TGCGCCAGCAGCTTGTCTACTAGCGGAAACACCGGGGAGCTGTTTTTT. Full variable domain (rest looked up from reference TRBV5-1 and TRBJ2-2): KAGVTQTPRYLIKTRGQQVTLSCSPISGHRSVSWYQQTPGQGLQFLFEYFSETQRNKGNFPGRFSGRQFSNSRSEMNVSTLELGDSALYLCASSLSTSGNTGELFFGEGSRLTVL.

The rearrangement joins TRBV6-6 to TRBJ2-3, with 15 positions matching TRBD2. Germline V CDR1 and CDR2: MNHNY, SVGAGI (reference sequence). CDR3 length: 15 amino acids. V shed 6 bases, J shed 14 bases, and the junction held 12 bases outside the gene matches. CDR3 region: CASSTTPGLAGGGYF. The DNA for the CDR3 is TGTGCCAGCAGCACAACGCCGGGACTAGCGGGGGGAGGGTATTTT.

This clone has a single count. This chain links TRBV11-2 with TRBJ2-7, with D unresolved. V shed 1 base and J shed 3 bases, with 10 bases lying between them. The CDR3 spans 14 residues. Germline-derived CDR1 and CDR2 are SGHAT and FQNNGV. CDR3 amino acids: CASSLVGLNYEQYF. CDR3 sequence (DNA): TGTGCCAGCAGCTTAGTTGGGCTGAACTACGAGCAGTACTTC.

The genes are TRBV28 and TRBJ2-4; D perhaps matches TRBD1 (5 bases). V was shortened by 5 bases and J by 3 bases, with 11 bases between the two germline ends. CDR1 and CDR2 (germline): MDHEN, SYDVKM. The CDR3 is 14 amino acids. CDR3 in DNA: TGTGCCAGCAGTGGAGACAGAGTCAAAAACATTCAGTACTTC. Amino acid sequence: CASSGDRVKNIQYF.

This chain connects TRBV6-7 to TRBJ2-2; perhaps TRBD2 as D (6 bases). TRBV6-7 is an open reading frame whose function is uncertain. CDR3 length: 13 amino acids. V was clipped by 4 bases and J by 4 bases, with 7 bases between them. The CDR3 here is CASSWRGTGELFF. For the CDR3, the DNA is TGTGCCAGCAGTTGGAGGGGCACCGGGGAGCTGTTTTTT.

The chain joins TRBV18 to TRBJ1-1; maybe TRBD1 (5 bases). The CDR3 is 14 residues long. Germline V gene lookup returns CDR1 KGHSH and CDR2 LQKENI. The V end was cut by 0 bases, the J end by 11 bases, with 16 bases between. In DNA, the CDR3 is TGTGCCAGCTCACCACCGTCCGGGGGTCTTTCGGCTTTCTTT. Translated: CASSPPSGGLSAFF. Complete variable domain (other parts from reference TRBV18 and TRBJ1-1): NAGVMQNPRHLVRRRGQEARLRCSPMKGHSHVYWYRQLPEEGLKFMVYLQKENIIDESGMPKERFSAEFPKEGPSILRIQQVVRGDSAAYFCASSPPSGGLSAFFGQGTRLTVV.

This chain links TRBV7-9 with TRBJ2-7; tentatively, D is TRBD1 (7 bases). Per germline, CDR1 SEHNR and CDR2 FQNEAQ (reference sequence). The CDR3 has 14 residues. Deletions cut 6 bases from V and 0 bases from J, with 12 bases between. The CDR3 protein is CASSWRGPSYEQYF. In nucleotides, the CDR3 is TGTGCCAGCAGTTGGAGGGGGCCCTCCTACGAGCAGTACTTC.

This clone was observed once. The rearrangement joins TRBV5-4 to TRBJ1-3; D is ambiguous. The CDR3 sequence is 14 residues long. Germline-derived CDR1 and CDR2 are SGHNT and YYREEE (reference sequence). V lost 4 bases and J lost 1, with 9 bases in between. CDR3: CASSTWESGNTIYF. CDR3 in DNA: TGTGCCAGCAGCACGTGGGAGTCTGGAAACACCATATATTTT.

The rearrangement joins TRBV9 to TRBJ2-3; 9 nucleotides line up with TRBD2. This CDR3 is 16 amino acids long. Trimming cost V 0 bases and J 6 bases; bases outside gene matches: 8. Germline V gives CDR1 SGDLS, CDR2 YYNGEE. CDR3 residues: CASSVGLAGILDTQYF. CDR3 in DNA: TGTGCCAGCAGCGTAGGGCTAGCGGGGATCTTGGATACGCAGTATTTT.

The chain has TRBV6-5 and TRBJ2-3; D is possibly TRBD2 (6 bases). There are 16 residues in the CDR3. From germline, CDR1 is MNHEY and CDR2 SVGAGI. Trimming left V 4 bases short and J 4 bases short, with 18 bases between. CDR3 DNA sequence: TGTGCCAGCAGTTTGGGGAGGTTTGGTTTCTCAGATACGCAGTATTTT. Its protein is CASSLGRFGFSDTQYF.

The chain has TRBV7-6 and TRBJ2-5; the match to TRBD2 covers 10 bases. The CDR3 spans 16 residues. J gave up 2 bases and V 1 base, and 4 bases lay outside the gene matches. Germline V gives CDR1 SGHVS, CDR2 FNYEAQ. This CDR3 reads CASSLGLAGGQETQYF. The DNA of the CDR3 is TGTGCCAGCAGCTTAGGGTTAGCGGGGGGACAAGAGACCCAGTACTTC.

V gene TRBV27 combines with J gene TRBJ1-1, with 8 nucleotides matching TRBD1. The CDR3 spans 17 residues. Per the germline V gene, CDR1 is MNHEY and CDR2 is SMNVEV (reference sequence). The junction had 15 bases not matched to a gene; V was cut back by 6 bases and J by 3 bases. CDR3 loop: CASRKKTGAVVDTEAFF. For the CDR3, the DNA is TGTGCCAGCAGAAAGAAGACAGGGGCGGTCGTTGACACTGAAGCTTTCTTT.